The rows below give T cell receptor beta chains drawn from one sample of a study of long-term antiretroviral therapy in people with HIV. TCRdb's table, derived via immunoSEQ multiplex PCR, lists solely in-frame clones and lacks some. Altogether tens of thousands of clones are present, about 90% being singletons, with the ten largest covering 3.6%. Sequences were derived from unsorted PBMCs, sampled 1.8 years after starting antiretroviral therapy. Receptors were obtained from a woman between 18 and 30 years old with HIV. CDR3s include the opening cysteine and the closing phenylalanine or tryptophan. Each record gives: V gene, clone size, J gene, CDR3 length, D gene, CDR3 protein, CDR3 DNA. The D gene is left open where the match is weak. Clone size is given for some rows only: seen once, a few or many times, or a class if the clone is expanded.

TRBV6-5	-	TRBJ2-3	15	TRBD2	CASSYDGRGTDTQYF	TGTGCCAGCAGTTACGACGGGAGGGGGACAGATACGCAGTATTTT
TRBV19	-	TRBJ2-7	15	-	CASSPEGQLTYEQYF	TGTGCCAGTAGTCCGGAGGGGCAGTTGACCTACGAGCAGTACTTC
TRBV4-3	-	TRBJ1-5	15	-	CASSQDIGDNQPQHF	TGCGCCAGCAGCCAAGATATTGGTGACAATCAGCCCCAGCATTTT
TRBV5-1	-	TRBJ2-1	13	TRBD2	CASSLTGGVEQFF	TGCGCCAGCAGCTTAACGGGAGGAGTTGAGCAGTTCTTC
TRBV2	-	TRBJ1-1	12	-	CASSVDRTEAFF	TGTGCCAGCAGTGTTGACAGGACTGAAGCTTTCTTT
TRBV25-1	few	TRBJ1-2	12	-	CARPWGCYGYTF	TGTGCCAGGCCTTGGGGGTGCTATGGCTACACCTTC
TRBV10-3	-	TRBJ2-3	17	TRBD2	CAISYGTSGSSTDTQYF	TGTGCCATCAGTTACGGGACTAGCGGATCTAGCACAGATACGCAGTATTTT
TRBV11-3	-	TRBJ2-2	16	-	CASSSALDSNTGELFF	TGTGCCAGCAGCTCAGCCCTGGACAGCAACACCGGGGAGCTGTTTTTT
TRBV21-1	once	TRBJ1-1	11	-	CASSPPQGAFF	TGTGCCAGCAGCCCCCCTCAGGGCGCTTTCTTT
TRBV6-4	-	TRBJ1-1	13	-	CASSDRDNTEAFF	TGTGCCAGCAGTGACCGGGACAACACTGAAGCTTTCTTT
TRBV10-3	-	TRBJ1-1	13	-	CAISDSGNTEAFF	TGTGCCATCAGTGATTCAGGGAACACTGAAGCTTTCTTT
TRBV4-3	-	TRBJ2-6	15	-	CASSQTLSGANVLTF	TGCGCCAGCAGCCAAACCCTCTCTGGGGCCAACGTCCTGACTTTC
TRBV19	-	TRBJ2-7	16	TRBD1	CASSSNGIGTAYEQYF	TGTGCCAGTAGTAGCAATGGGATAGGGACAGCCTACGAGCAGTACTTC
TRBV6-5	-	TRBJ2-5	13	-	CASSMTVQETQYF	TGTGCCAGCAGTATGACAGTTCAAGAGACCCAGTACTTC
TRBV7-4	-	TRBJ2-1	15	TRBD1	CASSPRDRGYNEQFF	TGTGCCAGCAGCCCCCGGGACAGGGGCTACAATGAGCAGTTCTTC
TRBV27	once	TRBJ2-3	15	TRBD1	CASSLWGQTTDTQYF	TGTGCCAGCAGTCTATGGGGACAGACCACAGATACGCAGTATTTT
TRBV28	-	TRBJ2-7	15	TRBD1	CAITTGTGTSYEQYF	TGTGCCATTACAACCGGGACAGGGACCTCCTACGAGCAGTACTTC
TRBV28	-	TRBJ2-5	14	TRBD1	CASSGGARKETQYF	TGTGCCAGCTCAGGGGGCGCGCGTAAAGAGACCCAGTACTTC
TRBV11-1	once	TRBJ2-3	18	-	CASSLNGLAGRLLDTQYF	TGTGCCAGCAGCTTAAATGGATTGGCGGGACGATTGCTAGATACGCAGTATTTT
TRBV11-3	-	TRBJ2-7	14	-	CASSPRSGTYEQYF	TGTGCCAGCAGCCCACGGAGTGGCACCTACGAGCAGTACTTC
TRBV6-1	-	TRBJ1-1	14	-	CASSESGMNTEAFF	TGTGCCAGCAGTGAAAGCGGCATGAACACTGAAGCTTTCTTT
TRBV27	-	TRBJ2-2	15	-	CASGGVTHTVGELFF	TGTGCCAGCGGAGGGGTGACCCATACCGTCGGGGAGCTGTTTTTT
TRBV19	-	TRBJ1-4	14	-	CASSPPGFGEKLFF	TGTGCCAGTAGCCCCCCGGGGTTCGGTGAAAAACTGTTTTTT
TRBV6-5	-	TRBJ2-1	15	TRBD1	CASGPGYRGLNEQFF	TGTGCCAGCGGCCCCGGGTACAGGGGGCTCAATGAGCAGTTCTTC
TRBV2	-	TRBJ2-5	13	-	CASTRGRQETQYF	TGTGCCAGCACCCGGGGCAGACAAGAGACCCAGTACTTC